The present T cell receptor (beta chain) was sequenced within a study of early T cells in non-severe SARS-CoV-2 infection. TCRdb redid the calling of the 5' RACE reads with MiXCR, one entry per CDR3 protein. Of 85,000 to 100,000 distinct CDR3 sequences listed, about 11% are singletons. This clonotype was picked up a small number of times. This TCR was recovered from an adult who was a healthcare worker with PCR-confirmed SARS-CoV-2 infection or an uninfected control (not recorded which). Sequencing used whole blood, obtained at baseline.

The CDR3 coding sequence is TGCAGTGCCATCAACCGCGGGGGGTCCCAAGAGACCCAGTACTTC. It translates to CSAINRGGSQETQYF. V usage is TRBV20-1 and J usage is TRBJ2-5, with 8 bases identical to TRBD2. Per the germline V gene, CDR1 is DFQATT and CDR2 is SNEGSKA (reference sequence). The junction had 10 bases not matched to a gene; V was cut back by 6 bases and J by 1 base. The CDR3 length is 15 residues.